This TCR beta chain is from a study of control samples from healthy donors and cancer patients. The CDR3 contains 14 residues. Trimming removed 8 bases from V and 5 bases from J; junction bases left unmatched: 6. Germline loops: CDR1 MNHEY, CDR2 SMNVEV (reference sequence). Clones were sequenced by immunoSEQ multiplex PCR, and TCRdb holds only the in-frame ones, with some missing. Found here are about 160,000 clones, around 90% of them singletons; the top ten hold around 12%. Sequencing used blood. The genes are TRBV27 and TRBJ2-4, with TRBD2 matching 10 bases. This TCR was recovered from a man in his thirties or forties in good health. DNA of the CDR3: TGTGCCAGCTCGCTAGCGGGAGCTCAAAACATTCAGTACTTC. Its translation: CASSLAGAQNIQYF.